The rows below give T cell receptor beta chains drawn from one sample of a study of technical replicates of blood from a few donors. Here immunoSEQ multiplex PCR was the method, and the copy in TCRdb shows in-frame clones only, minus some. In the table there are some 70,000 clones, about 97% of which are singletons. The sample was T cells isolated from PBMCs. Source of these receptors: a human donor in good health. Both conserved end residues are part of each CDR3.

v_call cdr3_aa
TRBV30 CAWSVLSSPNYGYTF
TRBV7-9 CASSLGAGEQFF
TRBV15 CATSREAGRAQHF
TRBV27 CASSLAGERGEQFF
TRBV9 CASSVQVNTEAFF
TRBV19 CASSPWTQYTEAFF
TRBV29-1 CSVGTQESGNTIYF
TRBV10-3 CAIGGAVSSYEQYF
TRBV30 CAWGPGQGFFSNQPQHF
TRBV30 CAWSGGGWTGTSNEQFF
TRBV2 CASSESPSSYNEQFF
TRBV9 CASSAPGQGITGELFF
TRBV9 CASSADPGQGARDTQYF
TRBV20-1 CSARENLRAFF
TRBV4-3 CASSQVGSGYGYTF
TRBV12-5 CASGSDRADEQFF
TRBV6-1 CASSELTYLAGNQPQHF
TRBV6-5 CASRPDRPDTQYF
TRBV7-9 CASRGSGYEQYF
TRBV25-1 CASSDPRYEQYF
TRBV7-8 CASSFNRDRRNQPQHF
TRBV5-1 CASSSDRDPNYGYTF